Listed here are 25 T cell receptor beta chains from one sample, sequenced in a study of shared clonotypes between healthy human individuals. Positively selected for CCR7, the CD45RO-negative cells used as naive CD8 cells excluded terminally differentiated effector memory CD45RA+ cells. Sequencing was performed with immunoSEQ multiplex PCR; in TCRdb, only in-frame clones are kept and a portion is missing. Here the sample spans about 800,000 clones, just over 95% being singletons. Sequenced: naive CD8+ T cells sorted from blood. The receptors come from a man aged 25 to 40 in good health.

This chain links TRBV5-1 with TRBJ1-2; no firm D call. The CDR3 loop spans 15 amino acids. Germline CDR1 SGHRS, CDR2 YFSETQ. The V gene lost 0 bases and the J gene lost 4 bases, with 13 bases spanning the gap. The CDR3 coding sequence is TGCGCCAGCAGCTTGGCAACGTCCCAAATCTATGGCTACACCTTC. Encoded protein: CASSLATSQIYGYTF.

V gene TRBV4-1 combines with J gene TRBJ2-7, with 9 positions matching TRBD2. This CDR3 has 15 amino acids. V gave up 1 base and J gave up 7 bases; unmatched junction bases: 8. Per the germline V gene, CDR1 is MGHRA and CDR2 is YSYEKL. CDR3: CASSQGDSGGFEQYF. As DNA, the CDR3 is TGCGCCAGCAGCCAAGGAGACAGCGGGGGGTTTGAGCAGTACTTC.

The chain couples TRBV18 to TRBJ2-5; no reliable D call. Trimming pared 0 bases from V and 0 bases from J, leaving 2 bases between. Germline CDR1 is KGHSH and CDR2 is LQKENI. This CDR3 is 13 amino acids long. The CDR3 sequence: CASSPPDQETQYF. DNA for the CDR3: TGTGCCAGCTCACCACCGGACCAAGAGACCCAGTACTTC.

The count of this clone is one. The gene calls are TRBV5-4 and TRBJ2-1, with D maybe TRBD2 (7 bases). V shed 0 bases and J shed 7 bases, with 20 bases lying between them. Germline CDR1 SGHNT, CDR2 YYREEE (reference sequence). The CDR3 has 17 amino acids. The chain's CDR3 is CASSLDVRGAPLNEQFF. In DNA, the CDR3 is TGTGCCAGCAGCTTGGATGTCCGGGGGGCCCCCCTGAATGAGCAGTTCTTC.

The rearrangement joins TRBV4-1 to TRBJ2-7; maybe TRBD1 (6 bases). This CDR3 has 14 amino acids. Between the trimmed V and J ends, which lost 2 bases and 3 bases, there was a span of 11 bases. From germline, CDR1 is MGHRA and CDR2 YSYEKL. The CDR3 spells CASSQQDRNYEQYF. The CDR3 region has the DNA TGCGCCAGCAGCCAACAGGACAGAAACTACGAGCAGTACTTC.

This sequence joins TRBV4-3 and TRBJ2-7, with 8 positions matching TRBD2. Germline V gene sequence: CDR1 LGHNA, CDR2 YSLEER. The CDR3 length is 15 residues. J was trimmed by 5 bases and V by 0 bases; bases with no gene match: 6. The CDR3 sequence: CASSQDSGDGNEQYF. The CDR3 bases are TGCGCCAGCAGCCAAGATAGCGGGGATGGGAACGAGCAGTACTTC.

This clone came up once. The chain links TRBV27 to TRBJ2-7, with D maybe TRBD1 (6 bases). With 0 bases removed from V and 3 bases from J, the gap between germline ends came to 15 bases. The CDR3 consists of 16 residues. Germline V gene data show CDR1 as MNHEY and CDR2 as SMNVEV (reference sequence). The CDR3 loop reads CASSLSIPHRVYEQYF. The CDR3 DNA reads as TGTGCCAGCAGTTTATCGATACCGCACAGGGTCTACGAGCAGTACTTC.

J is TRBJ2-7 and V is TRBV1; the tabulated D call, TRBD2, remains unverified against the DNA. TRBV1 represents a pseudogene. The length of the CDR3 is 16 residues. The CDR3, as DNA: TGCACCAGCAGCCAAGAGGTACTAGCGGGAGAATACGAGCAGTACTTC. Translating it yields CTSSQEVLAGEYEQYF.

The chain employs TRBV29-1 and TRBJ2-7; TRBD2 matches 10 bases. The germline gives CDR1 SQVTM, CDR2 ANQGSEA. CDR3 length: 16 residues. V was pared by 4 bases and J by 6 bases, with 15 bases of the junction left unmatched. Written as DNA, the CDR3 is TGCAGCGTTGTGGTGTCAGGGCTAGCGGGAGCCCCCGAGCAGTACTTC. Residues: CSVVVSGLAGAPEQYF.

The CDR3 nucleotides are TGTGCCACCAGCAGAGATGCGGGAGCGACCAATGAGCAGTTCTTC. Its protein product is CATSRDAGATNEQFF. The chain recombines TRBV15 with TRBJ2-1; the match to TRBD2 covers 7 bases. CDR3 length equals 15 residues. Germline loops: CDR1 LNHNV, CDR2 YYDKDF (reference sequence). The ends lost 0 bases at V and 6 bases at J; junction bases unmatched: 5.

The rearrangement links TRBV13 to TRBJ2-7; D tentatively fits TRBD1 or TRBD2 (5 bases each). CDR3 length equals 13 residues. The V end was cut by 6 bases, the J end by 3 bases, with 12 bases between. Per the germline V gene, CDR1 is PRHDT and CDR2 is FYEKMQ (reference sequence). The DNA of the CDR3 is TGTGCCAGCAGTCAATCGGGGCTCTACGAGCAGTACTTC. This translates into CASSQSGLYEQYF.

The chain couples TRBV7-8 to TRBJ1-5; no definite D call. CDR3 length: 13 residues. The ends were cut back, 8 bases at V and 1 base at J, with 9 bases in the middle. Per the germline V gene, CDR1 is SGHVS and CDR2 is FQNEAQ. The CDR3 spells CASHGGSNQPQHF. The CDR3 DNA reads as TGTGCCAGCCACGGCGGAAGCAATCAGCCCCAGCATTTT.

V usage is TRBV27 and J usage is TRBJ1-2; the D gene is possibly TRBD1 (6 bases). This CDR3 is built from 15 residues. Germline V gene sequence: CDR1 MNHEY, CDR2 SMNVEV (reference sequence). With 4 bases removed from V and 0 bases from J, the gap between germline ends came to 12 bases. CDR3 amino acids: CASSSRTEANYGYTF. In DNA form, the CDR3 reads TGTGCCAGCAGTTCTAGGACAGAAGCTAACTATGGCTACACCTTC.

The count of this clone is one. The chain carries TRBV4-1 and TRBJ2-7, with TRBD2 identical over 10 bases. This CDR3 has 15 amino acids. After removal of 9 bases from V and 3 bases from J, the junction contained 11 bases not matched to a gene. In germline, CDR1 is MGHRA, CDR2 YSYEKL. CDR3 bases: TGCGCCAGTTCCCCATTACTAGCGGGGAACTACGAGCAGTACTTC. Translating it yields CASSPLLAGNYEQYF.

The chain has TRBV29-1 and TRBJ1-2; a weak D match, TRBD1 (5 bases). CDR3 length equals 13 residues. CDR1 SQVTM and CDR2 ANQGSEA come from the germline V gene. The CDR3 nucleotides read TGCGGGACCGCGGGACCCACTCACTATGGCTACACCTTC. Protein product: CGTAGPTHYGYTF.

V usage is TRBV10-2 and J usage is TRBJ2-2; the D gene is possibly TRBD2 (6 bases). CDR1 WSHSY and CDR2 SAAADI come from the germline V gene. The CDR3 contains 15 residues. Trimming removed 4 bases from V and 1 base from J, with 10 bases in between. This CDR3 is CASSGVSGNTGELFF. CDR3 in DNA: TGCGCCAGCAGTGGGGTTAGCGGGAACACCGGGGAGCTGTTTTTT.

As to this clone: One end of the junction does not line up with germline, which may come from a read error. The chain is built from TRBV29-1 and TRBJ2-5; 8 bases match TRBD1. There are 14 residues in the CDR3. Germline V gene sequence: CDR1 SQVTM, CDR2 ANQGSEA. CDR3 in amino acids: CSVEGGQALETQYF. The CDR3 DNA reads as TGCAGCGTCGAAGGGGGACAGGCGTTAGAGACCCAGTACTTC.

The V call is TRBV25-1, the J call TRBJ2-1; 9 bases align to TRBD2. Germline values: CDR1 MGHDK, CDR2 SYGVNS. J gave up 9 bases and V 1 base, and 7 bases lay outside the gene matches. The CDR3 extends over 15 amino acids. CDR3 in amino acids: CASSESGLANVEQFF. The CDR3 DNA follows: TGTGCCAGCAGTGAATCGGGACTAGCAAATGTTGAGCAGTTCTTC.

The chain links TRBV18 to TRBJ2-3; the D gene could be TRBD1 or TRBD2 (5 bases each). Deletions cut 3 bases from V and 2 bases from J, with 9 bases between. The CDR3 is 14 amino acids. CDR1 is KGHSH, CDR2 LQKENI, per germline. The CDR3: CASSPGTYTDTQYF. The CDR3 DNA reads TGTGCCAGCTCACCGGGGACGTACACAGATACGCAGTATTTT. The variable domain in full, with the rest retrieved from reference TRBV18 and TRBJ2-3, is NAGVMQNPRHLVRRRGQEARLRCSPMKGHSHVYWYRQLPEEGLKFMVYLQKENIIDESGMPKERFSAEFPKEGPSILRIQQVVRGDSAAYFCASSPGTYTDTQYFGPGTRLTVL.

V gene TRBV6-5 combines with J gene TRBJ2-2; 12 nucleotides line up with TRBD2. Unmatched junction bases numbered 6, after V lost 6 bases and J lost 7 bases. CDR1 is MNHEY, CDR2 SVGAGI, per germline. The CDR3 sequence is 15 residues long. CDR3 region: CASSWTSGKSGELFF. The DNA for the CDR3 is TGTGCCAGCAGCTGGACTAGCGGGAAGAGCGGGGAGCTGTTTTTT.

The chain recombines TRBV10-2 with TRBJ2-1, with D tentatively TRBD2 (5 bases). V gave up 2 bases and J gave up 2 bases, with 10 bases separating them. This CDR3 region has 15 residues. Per the germline V gene, CDR1 is WSHSY and CDR2 is SAAADI. The CDR3 sequence is CASSEDLAAYNEQFF. The CDR3 DNA is TGCGCCAGCAGTGAGGATCTAGCCGCCTACAATGAGCAGTTCTTC.

The count of this clone is one. The gene calls are TRBV7-7 and TRBJ2-5; D is uncertain. There are 15 residues in the CDR3. V was trimmed by 1 base and J by 5 bases, leaving 14 bases between them. Germline V gene sequence: CDR1 SSHAT, CDR2 FNYEAQ (reference sequence). The CDR3 region is CASSLVVGREETQYF. CDR3 nucleotide sequence: TGTGCCAGCAGCTTAGTGGTTGGGCGCGAGGAGACCCAGTACTTC.

V and J are TRBV28 and TRBJ2-7; TRBD1 agrees at 9 bases. Unmatched junction bases numbered 12, after V lost 9 bases and J lost 3 bases. CDR1 and CDR2 from the germline V gene are MDHEN and SYDVKM. CDR3 length: 15 residues. CDR3 DNA sequence: TGTGCCAGTTGGCCCCGAGACAGGGGGTTCTACGAGCAGTACTTC. This sequence encodes CASWPRDRGFYEQYF. The full variable domain, with the rest looked up from reference TRBV28 and TRBJ2-7, is DVKVTQSSRYLVKRTGEKVFLECVQDMDHENMFWYRQDPGLGLRLIYFSYDVKMKEKGDIPEGYSVSREKKERFSLILESASTNQTSMYLCASWPRDRGFYEQYFGPGTRLTVT.

The chain uses TRBV29-1 and TRBJ2-2; the match to TRBD2 covers 9 bases. Germline trimming cut 7 bases from V and 4 bases from J; bases unmatched to any gene: 7. CDR1 SQVTM and CDR2 ANQGSEA come from the germline V gene. The CDR3 covers 14 residues. CDR3: CSGLSGRGTGELFF. The DNA for the CDR3 is TGCAGCGGCCTTAGCGGGAGAGGCACCGGGGAGCTGTTTTTT.

The rearrangement links TRBV7-9 to TRBJ2-3; 8 bases match TRBD2. The germline gives CDR1 SEHNR, CDR2 FQNEAQ (reference sequence). This CDR3 is 17 amino acids long. J lost 3 bases, V lost 5 bases, and 13 bases had no gene match. The CDR3 DNA reads as TGTGCCAGCAGCATGAGCCCGGCTAGCGGGTCTACAGATACGCAGTATTTT. Its translation is CASSMSPASGSTDTQYF.